Shown below are 21 T cell receptor beta chains from a single sample sequenced in a study of blood T cell repertoires in COVID-19. This table comes from immunoSEQ multiplex PCR, and its TCRdb copy is limited to in-frame clones, with some not included. Here the sample spans approximately 160,000 clones, around 77% being singletons. Material for sequencing was peripheral blood. The receptors originated from a man between 70 and 80 years old with acute or convalescent COVID-19.

This clone occurred once. The chain uses TRBV7-2 and TRBJ2-7; perhaps TRBD2 as D (6 bases). In germline, CDR1 is SGHTA, CDR2 FQGNSA. This CDR3 has 14 amino acids. Trimming took 1 base from V and 2 from J, leaving 9 bases between them. CDR3 coding DNA: TGTGCCAGCAGCTTAGTTGGGGGGACCTACGAGCAGTACTTC. Its protein product is CASSLVGGTYEQYF.

This rearrangement joins TRBV7-2 to TRBJ2-1; 12 nucleotides line up with TRBD2. The CDR3 covers 19 residues. The J segment lost 0 bases and the V segment lost 0 bases, leaving 6 bases of the junction unmatched. Looked up from germline, CDR1 is SGHTA and CDR2 is FQGNSA. The CDR3, as DNA: TGTGCCAGCAGCTTAGCCCCCCGGACTAGCGGGACCTCCTACAATGAGCAGTTCTTC. Translation gives CASSLAPRTSGTSYNEQFF.

The chain has TRBV19 and TRBJ1-6; D remains ambiguous. The V gene's germline CDR1 is LNHDA and CDR2 SQIVND (reference sequence). The CDR3 is 13 residues long. The V end lost 0 bases, the J end lost 8 bases, and 5 bases lay between the germline ends. CDR3 in DNA: TGTGCCAGTAGTATAGATCGGGATTCACCCCTCCACTTT. Protein sequence: CASSIDRDSPLHF.

This chain links TRBV7-9 with TRBJ1-5, with 7 bases aligning to TRBD1. This CDR3 is built from 13 residues. Germline-derived CDR1 and CDR2 are SEHNR and FQNEAQ (reference sequence). V was clipped by 4 bases and J by 5 bases; unmatched bases: 2. For the CDR3, the DNA is TGTGCCAGCAGCTCTCAGGGGGATCAGCCCCAGCATTTT. Protein product: CASSSQGDQPQHF.

CDR3 in DNA: TGTGCTTTAGCTGGGGAAAAACTGTTTTTT. This sequence encodes CALAGEKLFF. The chain recombines TRBV19 with TRBJ1-4; D unclear. CDR1 and CDR2 from the germline V gene are LNHDA and SQIVND (reference sequence). This CDR3 has 10 residues.

This clone was seen a single time. The chain uses TRBV15 and TRBJ2-2, with TRBD2 matching 14 bases. The V segment lost 6 bases and the J segment 7 bases; nucleotides outside the gene matches: 16. Germline V CDR1 and CDR2: LNHNV, YYDKDF (reference sequence). There are 19 residues in the CDR3. The CDR3: CATSTGLAGGPARGGELFF. In DNA, the CDR3 is TGTGCCACCAGTACAGGACTAGCGGGAGGCCCAGCCCGAGGCGGGGAGCTGTTTTTT. Drawing the rest from reference TRBV15 and TRBJ2-2, the complete variable domain is DAMVIQNPRYQVTQFGKPVTLSCSQTLNHNVMYWYQQKSSQAPKLLFHYYDKDFNNEADTPDNFQSRRPNTSFCFLDIRSPGLGDTAMYLCATSTGLAGGPARGGELFFGEGSRLTVL.

The V call is TRBV6-4, the J call TRBJ1-5; 9 nucleotides agree with TRBD1. Germline loops: CDR1 MRHNA, CDR2 SNTAGT. The CDR3 covers 14 residues. After removal of 0 bases from V and 6 bases from J, the junction contained 0 bases not matched to a gene. The CDR3 DNA follows: TGTGCCAGCAGTGACTCACAGGGGGCTCAGCCCCAGCATTTT. This sequence encodes CASSDSQGAQPQHF.

The gene calls are TRBV7-3 and TRBJ2-7; D is uncertain. CDR1 is SGHTA, CDR2 FQGTGA, per germline. V was clipped by 5 bases and J by 1 base, with 12 bases between them. This CDR3 has 14 amino acids. CDR3 protein: CASSLNTQSYEQYF. CDR3 coding DNA: TGTGCCAGCAGCCTAAATACACAGTCCTACGAGCAGTACTTC.

V gene TRBV7-3 combines with J gene TRBJ1-1; D is perhaps TRBD1 (5 bases). V lost 1 base and J 8 bases, leaving 14 bases between the germline ends. The CDR3 contains 14 residues. From germline, CDR1 is SGHTA and CDR2 FQGTGA. CDR3 nucleotides: TGTGCCAGCAGCTTAATGCCGGGGGAAACGGAAGCTTTCTTT. Translated, it gives CASSLMPGETEAFF.

The V and J genes are TRBV10-1 and TRBJ2-7, with 9 bases aligning to TRBD1. This CDR3 contains 14 residues. Germline CDR1 is WNHNN and CDR2 is SYGVQD (reference sequence). V dropped 11 bases and J dropped 5; count of bases not matched to a gene: 13. The CDR3 reads CASPAGQGIHEQYF. In DNA form, the CDR3 reads TGCGCCTCCCCGGCGGGACAGGGAATCCACGAGCAGTACTTC.

The V gene is TRBV5-4, the J gene TRBJ2-1, with D tentatively TRBD2 (5 bases). Germline CDR1 and CDR2: SGHNT and YYREEE (reference sequence). V lost 4 bases and J lost 2, with 16 bases in between. This CDR3 comprises 16 residues. The CDR3 nucleotides are TGTGCCAGCAGCCATTTCGGTGGTAGCGCCTACAATGAGCAGTTCTTC. Its translation is CASSHFGGSAYNEQFF. Full variable domain (remainder filled in from reference TRBV5-4 and TRBJ2-1): ETGVTQSPTHLIKTRGQQVTLRCSSQSGHNTVSWYQQALGQGPQFIFQYYREEENGRGNFPPRFSGLQFPNYSSELNVNALELDDSALYLCASSHFGGSAYNEQFFGPGTRLTVL.

This chain connects TRBV7-3 to TRBJ2-2; 8 bases match TRBD1. The CDR3 is made up of 15 amino acids. The V gene's germline CDR1 is SGHTA and CDR2 FQGTGA. Unmatched junction bases numbered 5, after V lost 5 bases and J lost 3 bases. This CDR3 reads CASSPRQGYTGELFF. The CDR3, as DNA: TGTGCCAGCAGCCCGAGACAGGGGTACACCGGGGAGCTGTTTTTT.

This clone has more than one count but fewer than ten. In DNA form, the CDR3 reads TGTGCCAGCAGTTACGGTCAGGGTTCCAACGAGCAGTACTTC. The encoded protein is CASSYGQGSNEQYF. This chain uses TRBV6-5 with TRBJ2-7, with a weak D call TRBD1 (5 bases). The CDR3 length is 14 residues. The germline V and J ends were trimmed by 2 bases and 5 bases, with 13 bases remaining between them. Germline loops: CDR1 MNHEY, CDR2 SVGAGI.

The rearrangement joins TRBV19 to TRBJ1-5; 9 bases line up with TRBD1. This CDR3 has 17 amino acids. The V gene's germline CDR1 is LNHDA and CDR2 SQIVND (reference sequence). V gave up 5 bases and J gave up 1 base; unmatched junction bases: 9. The CDR3 spells CASSATDRGGSNQPQHF. Here the CDR3 DNA reads TGTGCCAGTAGTGCCACGGACAGGGGTGGAAGCAATCAGCCCCAGCATTTT. Full variable domain (remainder filled in from reference TRBV19 and TRBJ1-5): DGGITQSPKYLFRKEGQNVTLSCEQNLNHDAMYWYRQDPGQGLRLIYYSQIVNDFQKGDIAEGYSVSREKKESFPLTVTSAQKNPTAFYLCASSATDRGGSNQPQHFGDGTRLSIL.

The chain has TRBV12-3 or TRBV12-4 and TRBJ2-7, with D possibly TRBD1 on 6 matching bases. Trimming stripped 7 bases from V and 5 bases from J, with 12 bases between. This CDR3 region has 12 residues. This chain's CDR3 is CASKRQAHEQYF. CDR3 in DNA: TGTGCCAGCAAAAGACAGGCCCACGAGCAGTACTTC.

The V gene is TRBV12-5, the J gene TRBJ1-6; 9 positions agree with TRBD1. Trimming took 8 bases from V and 7 from J; bases not matched to a gene: 6. CDR3 length: 14 amino acids. CDR1 and CDR2 from the germline V gene are LGHNT and FRNRAP. CDR3 sequence (DNA): TGTGCTAGTCAGACAGGGGGTTTGAATTCACCCCTCCACTTT. This gives the protein CASQTGGLNSPLHF.

This chain joins TRBV9 and TRBJ1-2, with TRBD1 identical over 7 bases. Germline CDR1 reads SGDLS; CDR2 reads YYNGEE. CDR3 length equals 15 residues. Trimming took 4 bases from V and 0 from J; bases not matched to a gene: 6. CDR3 bases: TGTGCCAGCAGCCCTTCCCAGGGGGCTAACTATGGCTACACCTTC. It specifies CASSPSQGANYGYTF.

V is TRBV10-3 and J is TRBJ2-5; TRBD1 matches 8 bases. The J segment lost 5 bases and the V segment lost 3 bases, leaving 8 bases of the junction unmatched. Germline-derived CDR1 and CDR2 are ENHRY and SYGVKD. The length of the CDR3 is 15 residues. The CDR3, as DNA: TGTGCCATCAGTGATTCGGTCAGGGGGCCTGAGACCCAGTACTTC. Its protein is CAISDSVRGPETQYF.

The V and J genes are TRBV6-5 and TRBJ1-5; tentative D call: TRBD1 (6 bases). V was trimmed by 4 bases and J by 7 bases, leaving 8 bases between them. Germline lookup yields CDR1 MNHEY and CDR2 SVGAGI. This CDR3 has 12 amino acids. CDR3 bases: TGTGCCAGCAGTTCAGGGGACCAGCCCCAGCATTTT. This sequence encodes CASSSGDQPQHF.

The chain couples TRBV6-1 to TRBJ2-3; possibly TRBD1 for D (5 bases). V lost 0 bases and J 4 bases, leaving 11 bases between the germline ends. Germline V CDR1 and CDR2: MNHNS, SASEGT. This CDR3 contains 15 residues. The CDR3 DNA is TGTGCCAGCAGTGAAGCGGGCAGGGTACCAGATACGCAGTATTTT. Translation: CASSEAGRVPDTQYF.

V is TRBV27 and J is TRBJ2-3, with a tentative D call TRBD1 (6 bases). Germline values: CDR1 MNHEY, CDR2 SMNVEV (reference sequence). V shed 8 bases and J shed 0 bases, with 9 bases lying between them. This CDR3 has 13 amino acids. CDR3 in amino acids: CASRGQSTDTQYF. In nucleotides, the CDR3 is TGTGCCAGCCGAGGACAGAGCACAGATACGCAGTATTTT.